This passage covers 14 T cell receptor beta chains from one sample sequenced in a study of blood T cells in healthy people across ages. Combining a sample-barcoded 5' primer with a J-beta primer mix, a second PCR ran for roughly 6 to 12 cycles. TCRdb used MiXCR to reprocess the 5' RACE reads, holding one entry per CDR3 protein. Of around 1,100,000 distinct CDR3 sequences in the sample, more than 30% were seen once. The sample comprised blood. Receptors were obtained from a man between 18 and 29 years old in good health.

This clonotype was detected only a few times. The CDR3 nucleotides are TGTGCCAGCACCTACGCCTCACGTAATGAAAAACTGTTTTTT. This gives the protein CASTYASRNEKLFF. This chain uses TRBV6-2 or TRBV6-3 with TRBJ1-4; D not resolved. This CDR3 is 14 amino acids long. V shed 7 bases and J shed 4 bases, with 13 bases lying between them. Germline V gene sequence: CDR1 MNHEY, CDR2 SVGEGT.

This clonotype was seen more than once but under ten times. This chain joins TRBV28 and TRBJ2-4; perhaps D is TRBD1 or TRBD2 (5 bases each). In germline, CDR1 is MDHEN, CDR2 SYDVKM. The V gene lost 10 bases and the J gene lost 1 base, with 17 bases spanning the gap. CDR3 size: 15 residues. The DNA of the CDR3 is TGTGCCATAGGAGATACGGGGCAGGCCAAAAACATTCAGTACTTC. It translates to CAIGDTGQAKNIQYF.

This chain uses TRBV29-1 with TRBJ1-2; a possible D gene is TRBD1 (5 bases). V was shortened by 4 bases and J by 8 bases, with 14 bases between the two germline ends. Per germline, CDR1 SQVTM and CDR2 ANQGSEA. The CDR3 contains 12 residues. The CDR3: CSVVSGAGGYTF. The CDR3 DNA reads TGCAGCGTTGTAAGTGGGGCGGGCGGCTACACCTTC.

The rearrangement links TRBV20-1 to TRBJ2-3; 7 bases map to TRBD2. J lost 4 bases, V lost 0 bases, and 7 bases had no gene match. The CDR3 runs to 15 residues. Germline CDR1 DFQATT, CDR2 SNEGSKA (reference sequence). The CDR3: CSAREGGGGSDTQYF. The CDR3 DNA reads TGCAGTGCTAGAGAAGGCGGGGGTGGGTCAGATACGCAGTATTTT.

Worth noting for this clonotype: One junction end disagrees with the germline gene, perhaps due to a read error. The chain combines TRBV10-2 with TRBJ1-5, with no clear D. The CDR3 sequence is 14 residues long. In germline, CDR1 is WSHSY, CDR2 SAAADI. As DNA, the CDR3 is TGCGCCAGCAGTGACGGGAGTAGCAATCAGCCCCAGAATTTT. It specifies CASSDGSSNQPQNF.

This clonotype appeared a few times. The chain links TRBV20-1 to TRBJ1-4, with D unclear. V was clipped by 0 bases and J by 3 bases, with 11 bases between them. The CDR3 has 15 residues. Germline V CDR1 and CDR2: DFQATT, SNEGSKA (reference sequence). CDR3 bases: TGCAGTGCTAGAGACAGGAGGACCCCTAATGAAAAACTGTTTTTT. Protein sequence: CSARDRRTPNEKLFF.

This clonotype was picked up a small number of times. CDR3 loop: CASSQEYGGDTQYF. For the CDR3, the DNA is TGCGCCAGCAGCCAAGAATATGGGGGAGATACGCAGTATTTT. V is TRBV4-3 and J is TRBJ2-3; D tentatively reads TRBD1 or TRBD2 (5 bases each). CDR1 and CDR2 from the germline V gene are LGHNA and YSLEER. The CDR3 covers 14 residues. Trimming shortened V by 0 bases and J by 5 bases, and 9 bases separated the two germline ends.

The chain joins TRBV4-3 to TRBJ1-1; D remains unclear. The V gene's germline CDR1 is LGHNA and CDR2 YSLEER. There are 13 residues in the CDR3. V shed 0 bases and J shed 6 bases, with 8 bases lying between them. The CDR3 DNA is TGCGCCAGCAGCCAAGATTGGGGATCTGAAGCTTTCTTT. Translating gives CASSQDWGSEAFF.

This clonotype was observed a handful of times. V usage is TRBV12-3 or TRBV12-4 and J usage is TRBJ2-1; the D is unclear. This CDR3 comprises 13 residues. V gave up 3 bases and J gave up 6 bases, with 9 bases separating them. The CDR3 spells CASSFRNFNEQFF. CDR3 bases: TGTGCCAGCAGTTTCAGAAATTTCAATGAGCAGTTCTTC.

About this clonotype: One base away lies a much larger clone, so this may be a sequencing read error. The rearrangement links TRBV12-3 or TRBV12-4 to TRBJ1-2; 9 bases fit TRBD1. CDR3 size: 15 residues. CDR3 residues: CASSLGDRASDGHTF. The CDR3 bases are TGTGCCAGCAGTTTAGGGGACAGGGCGTCCGATGGCCACACCTTC.

This clonotype was picked up one time. A much larger clone sits a single nucleotide away, making a read error possible. V and J are TRBV7-3 and TRBJ2-1; D remains ambiguous. This CDR3 comprises 13 residues. Germline loops: CDR1 SGHTA, CDR2 FQGTGA. The CDR3 reads CAGSVTKQTEQFF. CDR3 bases: TGTGCCGGCAGCGTAACGAAACAGACAGAGCAGTTCTTC.

Regarding this clonotype: A much larger clone lies a single base off, so this may be a read error. The chain carries TRBV5-1 and TRBJ1-1; D is undetermined. V was clipped by 0 bases and J by 9 bases, with 18 bases between them. This CDR3 has 15 amino acids. Germline V gene data show CDR1 as SGHRS and CDR2 as YFSETQ. The DNA of the CDR3 is TGCGCCAGCAGCTTGGCCGGCCAGGAGGGTACTAAAGCTTTCTTT. Its protein product is CASSLAGQEGTKAFF.

The rearrangement uses TRBV28 and TRBJ1-1, with a tentative D call TRBD1 (5 bases). The CDR3 spans 14 residues. V was shortened by 5 bases and J by 3 bases, with 13 bases between the two germline ends. Germline V gene lookup returns CDR1 MDHEN and CDR2 SYDVKM. CDR3 DNA sequence: TGTGCCAGCAGTCCGGACACCATTTACACTGAAGCTTTCTTT. This codes for CASSPDTIYTEAFF.

The chain recombines TRBV5-1 with TRBJ2-2, with D perhaps matching TRBD2 (6 bases). This CDR3 contains 15 residues. Germline CDR1 is SGHRS and CDR2 is YFSETQ. Trimming took 7 bases from V and 0 from J, leaving 13 bases between them. CDR3 coding DNA: TGCGCCAGCGCTAGGGAGGATGCGAACACCGGGGAGCTGTTTTTT. Residues: CASAREDANTGELFF.